The 29 T cell receptor beta chains given below trace back to one sample, sequenced in a study of blood T cell repertoires in COVID-19. Only in-frame clones appear in the TCRdb table, and some are missing; sequencing was by immunoSEQ multiplex PCR. There are some 73,000 clones in the sample; 90% occur only once, and 6.5% to 8.5% lies in the top ten. The sample taken for sequencing was peripheral blood. These receptors were obtained from a human donor in a cohort sampled during active COVID-19.

This chain links TRBV5-8 with TRBJ2-3, with D maybe TRBD1 (7 bases). The CDR3 contains 15 residues. The germline V gene encodes CDR1 SGHTS and CDR2 YDEGEE. The germline V and J ends were trimmed by 4 bases and 2 bases, with 14 bases remaining between them. In DNA form, the CDR3 reads TGTGCCAGCAGCGGAGGGGGCATGATCACAGATACGCAGTATTTT. Protein product: CASSGGGMITDTQYF.

The chain carries TRBV7-2 and TRBJ2-1, with 8 bases aligning to TRBD2. The junction had 6 bases not matched to a gene; V was cut back by 1 base and J by 7 bases. CDR3 size: 15 residues. Germline loops: CDR1 SGHTA, CDR2 FQGNSA. This CDR3 reads CASSLVGGGQNEQFF. DNA for the CDR3: TGTGCCAGCAGCTTAGTCGGGGGGGGCCAAAATGAGCAGTTCTTC.

The V gene is TRBV5-1, the J gene TRBJ2-3; 10 positions match TRBD2. Looked up from germline, CDR1 is SGHRS and CDR2 is YFSETQ. V shed 0 bases and J 2 bases; nucleotides not matched to a gene: 6. The CDR3 has 17 residues. This CDR3 is CASSLALTSGLTDTQYF. The DNA for the CDR3 is TGCGCCAGCAGCTTGGCTCTGACTAGCGGGCTCACAGATACGCAGTATTTT.

In its sample, this clone was seen once. The chain couples TRBV6-1 to TRBJ1-5; TRBD1 matches 7 bases. Trimming cost V 1 base and J 1 base; bases outside gene matches: 7. This CDR3 is 17 amino acids long. Germline-derived CDR1 and CDR2 are MNHNS and SASEGT. DNA of the CDR3: TGTGCCAGCAGTGAAGAGACAGGGTGGTCAAGCAATCAGCCCCAGCATTTT. As protein: CASSEETGWSSNQPQHF.

The chain couples TRBV12-3 or TRBV12-4 to TRBJ1-1; D remains unclear. This CDR3 is built from 13 residues. The V end lost 2 bases, the J end lost 8 bases, and 12 bases lay between the germline ends. DNA of the CDR3: TGTGCCAGCAGTTTACCCCCCCGGTTCGAAGCTTTCTTT. It is translated as CASSLPPRFEAFF.

This chain joins TRBV5-1 and TRBJ2-3; the match to TRBD2 covers 8 bases. Germline assignment: CDR1 SGHRS and CDR2 YFSETQ. V shed 0 bases, J shed 1 base, and the junction held 7 bases outside the gene matches. CDR3 length: 17 amino acids. CDR3 DNA: TGCGCCAGCAGCTTGGCCGTCTGGCGGGGGGGCACAGATACGCAGTATTTT. This codes for CASSLAVWRGGTDTQYF.

This rearrangement joins TRBV7-2 to TRBJ2-7; TRBD1 might be the D (7 bases). The CDR3 has 13 amino acids. Germline loops: CDR1 SGHTA, CDR2 FQGNSA. V was clipped by 5 bases and J by 7 bases, with 15 bases between them. CDR3 nucleotide sequence: TGTGCCAGCAGCCCAGGGGGACTCGTGGAGCAGTACTTC. Its translation is CASSPGGLVEQYF.

This sequence joins TRBV5-4 and TRBJ2-1, with D possibly TRBD2 on 5 matching bases. The length of the CDR3 is 16 residues. The germline gives CDR1 SGHNT, CDR2 YYREEE (reference sequence). V lost 0 bases and J lost 2, with 12 bases in between. The CDR3 DNA follows: TGTGCCAGCAGCTTGGGTAGCGTGGGTGCCTACAATGAGCAGTTCTTC. Protein product: CASSLGSVGAYNEQFF.

The V gene is TRBV19, the J gene TRBJ1-2; 9 bases map to TRBD1. V shed 5 bases and J 4 bases; nucleotides not matched to a gene: 5. The CDR3 is 14 amino acids. Germline CDR1 is LNHDA and CDR2 is SQIVND (reference sequence). The CDR3 spells CASSLGQGRYGYTF. CDR3 nucleotides: TGTGCCAGTAGTCTGGGACAGGGTCGCTATGGCTACACCTTC.

This clone was seen just once. The rearrangement links TRBV6-5 to TRBJ1-1; possibly TRBD1 for D (5 bases). V gave up 4 bases and J gave up 8 bases, with 20 bases separating them. The germline V gene has CDR1 MNHEY and CDR2 SVGAGI. This CDR3 is built from 15 residues. The CDR3 DNA follows: TGTGCCAGCAGTTCCCGACCAGGGCACCTTACCGAAGCTTTCTTT. This translates into CASSSRPGHLTEAFF.

This clone came up once. This chain uses TRBV24-1 with TRBJ2-1; D is undetermined. Germline V gives CDR1 KGHDR, CDR2 SFDVKD. The CDR3 contains 18 residues. Deletions cut 3 bases from V and 4 bases from J, with 21 bases between. Here the CDR3 DNA reads TGTGCCACCAGTGATGAATCTGCCCCCTCCACTGGTTACAATGAGCAGTTCTTC. Translation gives CATSDESAPSTGYNEQFF.

V is TRBV5-4 and J is TRBJ2-1; D is possibly TRBD1 (5 bases). Trimming left V 2 bases short and J 16 bases short, with 16 bases between. Per germline, CDR1 SGHNT and CDR2 YYREEE (reference sequence). This CDR3 region has 12 residues. CDR3 DNA sequence: TGTGCCAGCAGCTTTGGGGTGGGGCCCGGTTTCTTC. Translated: CASSFGVGPGFF.

CDR3 in amino acids: CASINRGSGANVLTF. The CDR3 DNA is TGTGCCAGCATCAACCGGGGTTCTGGGGCCAACGTCCTGACTTTC. V is TRBV6-6 and J is TRBJ2-6; D is perhaps TRBD2 (5 bases). The V end lost 7 bases, the J end lost 1 base, and 11 bases lay between the germline ends. Germline CDR1 is MNHNY and CDR2 is SVGAGI (reference sequence). This CDR3 comprises 15 residues.

This sequence joins TRBV19 and TRBJ1-4; D gene uncertain. The CDR3 totals 15 residues. With 4 bases removed from V and 7 bases from J, the gap between germline ends came to 16 bases. The V gene's germline CDR1 is LNHDA and CDR2 SQIVND (reference sequence). The CDR3 region is CASSTPAGRAEKLFF. DNA for the CDR3: TGTGCCAGTAGTACCCCTGCGGGGAGGGCTGAAAAACTGTTTTTT.

The CDR3 DNA reads as TGTGCCAGCAGTTTAACGGGATTCAATCAGCCCCAGCATTTT. Protein: CASSLTGFNQPQHF. The genes are TRBV28 and TRBJ1-5; D not resolved. CDR3 length: 14 amino acids. V dropped 2 bases and J dropped 3 bases, with 8 bases sitting between them. Germline V CDR1 and CDR2: MDHEN, SYDVKM.

J is TRBJ2-5 and V is TRBV6-4; 10 positions match TRBD2. V lost 1 base and J lost 4; bases outside the gene matches: 6. This CDR3 is 16 amino acids long. Per germline, CDR1 MRHNA and CDR2 SNTAGT. The CDR3 nucleotides read TGTGCCAGCAGTGACTTACCTAGCGGGGGAAGAGAGACCCAGTACTTC. Translation gives CASSDLPSGGRETQYF.

This sequence joins TRBV15 and TRBJ2-5; D is perhaps TRBD2 (7 bases). V shed 11 bases and J shed 5 bases, with 18 bases lying between them. The CDR3 has 13 amino acids. Germline CDR1 and CDR2: LNHNV and YYDKDF (reference sequence). The CDR3 DNA follows: TGTGCCGTAGGGTTGAAGGGGGGGGAGACCCAGTACTTC. This encodes CAVGLKGGETQYF. Combining the CDR3 with reference TRBV15 and TRBJ2-5 gives the whole variable domain DAMVIQNPRYQVTQFGKPVTLSCSQTLNHNVMYWYQQKSSQAPKLLFHYYDKDFNNEADTPDNFQSRRPNTSFCFLDIRSPGLGDTAMYLCAVGLKGGETQYFGPGTRLLVL.

V is TRBV5-1 and J is TRBJ1-1, with 7 nucleotides matching TRBD1. Trimming took 4 bases from V and 4 from J; bases not matched to a gene: 13. CDR1 is SGHRS, CDR2 YFSETQ, per germline. The CDR3 is 16 residues long. The CDR3 coding sequence is TGCGCCAGCAGCCCCCAGCGAGACAGGGAAACCACTGAAGCTTTCTTT. It codes for CASSPQRDRETTEAFF.

The chain is built from TRBV20-1 and TRBJ2-7; D gene unclear. CDR1 DFQATT and CDR2 SNEGSKA come from the germline V gene (reference sequence). V lost 3 bases, J lost 8 bases, and 11 bases lay in between. The CDR3 runs to 11 residues. CDR3 loop: CSASAESKQYF. The CDR3 DNA sequence: TGCAGTGCTAGTGCCGAGAGCAAGCAGTACTTC.

The V call is TRBV7-2, the J call TRBJ2-7, with D possibly matching TRBD1 (6 bases). V dropped 1 base and J dropped 4 bases, with 11 bases sitting between them. Germline V CDR1 and CDR2: SGHTA, FQGNSA. The CDR3 sequence is 14 residues long. CDR3 amino acids: CASSLDRVRYEQYF. DNA for the CDR3: TGTGCCAGCAGCTTAGACAGGGTTCGGTACGAGCAGTACTTC.

This rearrangement joins TRBV5-6 to TRBJ1-4; D is perhaps TRBD1 (5 bases). The germline gives CDR1 SGHDT, CDR2 YYEEEE. The ends were cut back, 0 bases at V and 5 bases at J, with 11 bases in the middle. The CDR3 is made up of 15 amino acids. The CDR3 nucleotides read TGTGCCAGCAGCTTGGCACAGGCCTTCAATGAAAAACTGTTTTTT. It translates to CASSLAQAFNEKLFF. Based on the CDR3 plus reference TRBV5-6 and TRBJ1-4, the full variable domain is DAGVTQSPTHLIKTRGQQVTLRCSPKSGHDTVSWYQQALGQGPQFIFQYYEEEERQRGNFPDRFSGHQFPNYSSELNVNALLLGDSALYLCASSLAQAFNEKLFFGSGTQLSVL.

The chain combines TRBV6-5 with TRBJ1-2; 8 nucleotides align to TRBD1. The CDR3 loop spans 14 amino acids. The V segment lost 7 bases and the J segment 4 bases; nucleotides outside the gene matches: 8. Germline V gene sequence: CDR1 MNHEY, CDR2 SVGAGI. This chain's CDR3 is CASTDRENVYGYTF. The CDR3 bases are TGTGCCAGCACGGACAGGGAGAACGTCTATGGCTACACCTTC.

The chain employs TRBV10-2 and TRBJ2-2; TRBD2 matches 7 bases. The CDR3 covers 15 residues. Trimming cost V 10 bases and J 0 bases; bases outside gene matches: 8. CDR1 and CDR2 from the germline V gene are WSHSY and SAAADI. The CDR3 DNA reads as TGCGCCACCGGGGGGTGGGGATCGAACACCGGGGAGCTGTTTTTT. It is translated as CATGGWGSNTGELFF.

The chain joins TRBV12-3 or TRBV12-4 to TRBJ2-5; D call uncertain. The CDR3 has 12 residues. The V end lost 3 bases, the J end lost 5 bases, and 7 bases lay between the germline ends. The CDR3 sequence: CASSFGGETQYF. CDR3 DNA sequence: TGTGCCAGCAGTTTCGGCGGCGAGACCCAGTACTTC.

The V and J genes are TRBV19 and TRBJ2-1; 11 bases agree with TRBD2. Looked up from germline, CDR1 is LNHDA and CDR2 is SQIVND (reference sequence). The CDR3 is 15 amino acids. The junction had 6 bases not matched to a gene; V was cut back by 4 bases and J by 7 bases. CDR3 sequence: CASSTPSGGRNEQFF. CDR3 bases: TGTGCCAGTAGTACCCCTAGCGGGGGGCGGAATGAGCAGTTCTTC.

V gene TRBV5-4 combines with J gene TRBJ2-7; TRBD1 aligns across 9 bases. CDR1 is SGHNT and CDR2 is YYREEE in the germline V gene (reference sequence). The junction had 9 bases not matched to a gene; V was cut back by 1 base and J by 7 bases. The CDR3 contains 15 residues. The CDR3 DNA sequence: TGTGCCAGCAGCTTGTACGGGACAGGGAATTGGGAGCAGTACTTC. Residues: CASSLYGTGNWEQYF.

The rearrangement uses TRBV5-6 and TRBJ1-6; 7 nucleotides line up with TRBD1. Germline V gene sequence: CDR1 SGHDT, CDR2 YYEEEE. V lost 2 bases to trimming and J lost 13 bases; unmatched junction nucleotides: 18. The CDR3 extends over 17 amino acids. This CDR3 reads CASSFTSGTATSSPLHF. The CDR3 DNA follows: TGTGCCAGCAGCTTCACATCTGGGACAGCCACAAGTTCGCCCCTCCACTTT.

This chain connects TRBV7-9 to TRBJ1-1; TRBD1 aligns across 10 bases. Germline assignment: CDR1 SEHNR and CDR2 FQNEAQ (reference sequence). The CDR3 runs 14 residues. V shed 5 bases and J 3 bases; nucleotides not matched to a gene: 3. CDR3 region: CASSRGTGDTEAFF. The CDR3 bases are TGTGCCAGCAGCCGCGGGACAGGGGACACTGAAGCTTTCTTT.

The rearrangement uses TRBV7-9 and TRBJ1-4; no clear D gene. Trimming left V 5 bases short and J 7 bases short, with 14 bases between. There are 14 residues in the CDR3. The germline V gene has CDR1 SEHNR and CDR2 FQNEAQ (reference sequence). DNA of the CDR3: TGTGCCAGCAGCCGGACTTTGCGCGGTGAAAAACTGTTTTTT. Its translation: CASSRTLRGEKLFF.